A selection of T cell receptor beta chains follows, all from one sample in a study of T cell responses to AZD1222 COVID-19 vaccine. The method was immunoSEQ multiplex PCR; TCRdb's version includes in-frame clones alone and lacks a portion of them. The table records 150,000 to 200,000 clones, around 88% of them present only once. The sample consisted of peripheral blood, taken 28 days after the second AZD1222 dose. These receptor sequences come from an adult who received the AZD1222 COVID-19 vaccine. CDR3s include the opening cysteine and the closing phenylalanine or tryptophan. The order of the fields is J gene, D gene, clone size, CDR3 length, V gene, CDR3 protein, CDR3 DNA. A D gene is named only where the DNA matches it firmly. Clone size is given for some rows only: seen once, a few or many times, or a class if the clone is expanded.

j_call: TRBJ1-2; d_call: TRBD1; clone_size: few; cdr3_length: 14; v_call: TRBV19; cdr3_aa: CASSVDRAWYGYTF; cdr3_nt: TGTGCCAGTAGTGTCGACAGGGCTTGGTATGGCTACACCTTC
j_call: TRBJ2-3; d_call: NA; clone_size: NA; cdr3_length: 14; v_call: TRBV5-5; cdr3_aa: CASSLLGTTDTQYF; cdr3_nt: TGTGCCAGCAGCTTGTTAGGGACCACAGATACGCAGTATTTT
j_call: TRBJ1-4; d_call: NA; clone_size: NA; cdr3_length: 16; v_call: TRBV5-4; cdr3_aa: CASSLAPGTEHEKLFF; cdr3_nt: TGTGCCAGCAGCTTGGCACCGGGGACGGAACATGAAAAACTGTTTTTT
j_call: TRBJ1-2; d_call: NA; clone_size: once; cdr3_length: 14; v_call: TRBV30; cdr3_aa: CAWNYGGGGYGYTF; cdr3_nt: TGTGCCTGGAACTACGGGGGGGGTGGCTATGGCTACACCTTC
j_call: TRBJ1-3; d_call: NA; clone_size: NA; cdr3_length: 16; v_call: TRBV20-1; cdr3_aa: CSASSYRRPSGNTIYF; cdr3_nt: TGCAGTGCTAGTTCTTACAGGCGGCCTTCTGGAAACACCATATATTTT
j_call: TRBJ2-2; d_call: NA; clone_size: NA; cdr3_length: 17; v_call: TRBV29-1; cdr3_aa: CSVGRGRGAPNTGELFF; cdr3_nt: TGCAGCGTTGGTAGAGGCAGGGGGGCCCCGAACACCGGGGAGCTGTTTTTT
j_call: TRBJ1-2; d_call: TRBD1; clone_size: NA; cdr3_length: 22; v_call: TRBV19; cdr3_aa: CASSIERTGGSRAPFPSYGYTF; cdr3_nt: TGTGCCAGTAGTATAGAGCGGACAGGGGGCAGCAGGGCACCCTTCCCATCATATGGCTACACCTTC
j_call: TRBJ2-3; d_call: TRBD2; clone_size: NA; cdr3_length: 16; v_call: TRBV2; cdr3_aa: CASSGLAGAPTDTQYF; cdr3_nt: TGTGCCAGCAGCGGACTAGCGGGGGCCCCCACAGATACGCAGTATTTT
j_call: TRBJ2-2; d_call: TRBD1; clone_size: NA; cdr3_length: 15; v_call: TRBV5-1; cdr3_aa: CASSLDRGNTGELFF; cdr3_nt: TGCGCCAGCAGCCTGGACAGGGGCAACACCGGGGAGCTGTTTTTT
j_call: TRBJ1-2; d_call: NA; clone_size: NA; cdr3_length: 15; v_call: TRBV20-1; cdr3_aa: CSASDSGWVNYGYTF; cdr3_nt: TGCAGTGCTAGTGACTCTGGTTGGGTCAACTATGGCTACACCTTC
j_call: TRBJ1-4; d_call: NA; clone_size: few; cdr3_length: 15; v_call: TRBV25-1; cdr3_aa: CASSGPPGLAEKLFF; cdr3_nt: TGTGCCAGCAGTGGCCCCCCGGGATTGGCTGAAAAACTGTTTTTT
j_call: TRBJ1-2; d_call: TRBD1; clone_size: NA; cdr3_length: 14; v_call: TRBV6-5; cdr3_aa: CASSWGQGSAGYTF; cdr3_nt: TGTGCCAGCAGTTGGGGACAGGGATCGGCTGGCTACACCTTC
j_call: TRBJ2-3; d_call: NA; clone_size: NA; cdr3_length: 14; v_call: TRBV9; cdr3_aa: CASSVDSGPDTQYF; cdr3_nt: TGTGCCAGCAGCGTAGATTCAGGTCCAGATACGCAGTATTTT
j_call: TRBJ2-2; d_call: NA; clone_size: NA; cdr3_length: 14; v_call: TRBV14; cdr3_aa: CASSLLRGTGELFF; cdr3_nt: TGTGCCAGCAGTCTTCTAAGGGGCACCGGGGAGCTGTTTTTT
j_call: TRBJ1-2; d_call: NA; clone_size: few; cdr3_length: 14; v_call: TRBV24-1; cdr3_aa: CATSDMDSLYGYTF; cdr3_nt: TGTGCCACCAGTGATATGGACAGCTTATATGGCTACACCTTC
j_call: TRBJ2-2; d_call: TRBD1; clone_size: NA; cdr3_length: 17; v_call: TRBV4-3; cdr3_aa: CASSQWRDRVNTGELFF; cdr3_nt: TGCGCCAGCAGCCAATGGCGGGACAGGGTAAACACCGGGGAGCTGTTTTTT
j_call: TRBJ2-2; d_call: NA; clone_size: NA; cdr3_length: 12; v_call: TRBV6-5; cdr3_aa: CASSTETGELFF; cdr3_nt: TGTGCCAGCAGCACGGAAACCGGGGAGCTGTTTTTT
j_call: TRBJ1-5; d_call: NA; clone_size: NA; cdr3_length: 14; v_call: TRBV19; cdr3_aa: CATRGGVGNQPQHF; cdr3_nt: TGTGCCACGAGGGGCGGGGTAGGCAATCAGCCCCAGCATTTT
j_call: TRBJ2-7; d_call: NA; clone_size: once; cdr3_length: 13; v_call: TRBV12-3/TRBV12-4; cdr3_aa: CASKWGSSYEQYF; cdr3_nt: TGTGCCAGCAAGTGGGGTAGCTCCTACGAGCAGTACTTC
j_call: TRBJ1-2; d_call: TRBD1; clone_size: NA; cdr3_length: 13; v_call: TRBV7-9; cdr3_aa: CASSFGQGNGYTF; cdr3_nt: TGTGCCAGCAGCTTTGGACAGGGAAATGGCTACACCTTC
j_call: TRBJ1-1; d_call: NA; clone_size: NA; cdr3_length: 15; v_call: TRBV6-5; cdr3_aa: CASSSLMSRNTEAFF; cdr3_nt: TGTGCCAGCAGTTCCCTAATGTCTAGGAACACTGAAGCTTTCTTT
j_call: TRBJ2-7; d_call: NA; clone_size: once; cdr3_length: 12; v_call: TRBV7-2; cdr3_aa: CASSLPGGEQYF; cdr3_nt: TGTGCCAGCAGCTTACCCGGGGGCGAGCAGTACTTC
j_call: TRBJ2-2; d_call: TRBD1; clone_size: NA; cdr3_length: 16; v_call: TRBV6-5; cdr3_aa: CASSYSTGGITGELFF; cdr3_nt: TGTGCCAGCAGTTACTCGACAGGGGGCATCACCGGGGAGCTGTTTTTT
j_call: TRBJ2-4; d_call: NA; clone_size: NA; cdr3_length: 15; v_call: TRBV9; cdr3_aa: CASSVNGGMNSIQYF; cdr3_nt: TGTGCCAGCAGCGTCAACGGAGGTATGAATAGCATTCAGTACTTC
j_call: TRBJ2-7; d_call: NA; clone_size: once; cdr3_length: 12; v_call: TRBV6-1; cdr3_aa: CASSEQVYEQYF; cdr3_nt: TGTGCCAGCAGTGAACAAGTCTACGAGCAGTACTTC
j_call: TRBJ1-4; d_call: NA; clone_size: once; cdr3_length: 14; v_call: TRBV6-4; cdr3_aa: CASSGRTTNEKLFF; cdr3_nt: TGTGCCAGCAGCGGACGGACAACTAATGAAAAACTGTTTTTT
j_call: TRBJ2-2; d_call: TRBD1; clone_size: NA; cdr3_length: 14; v_call: TRBV5-1; cdr3_aa: CASSWGDRTGELFF; cdr3_nt: TGCGCCAGCAGCTGGGGGGACAGGACCGGGGAGCTGTTTTTT